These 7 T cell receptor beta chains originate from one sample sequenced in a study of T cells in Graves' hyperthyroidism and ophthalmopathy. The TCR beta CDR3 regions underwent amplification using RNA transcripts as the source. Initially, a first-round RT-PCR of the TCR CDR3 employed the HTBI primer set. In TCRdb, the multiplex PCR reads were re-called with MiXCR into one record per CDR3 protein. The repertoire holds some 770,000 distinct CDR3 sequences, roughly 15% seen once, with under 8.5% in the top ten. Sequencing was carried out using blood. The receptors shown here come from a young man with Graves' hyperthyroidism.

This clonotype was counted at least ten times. The CDR3 spells CASSQDPGQGSATQYF. The CDR3 DNA reads TGTGCCAGCAGCCAAGACCCGGGACAGGGGAGTGCTACGCAGTATTTT. This chain joins TRBV3-1 and TRBJ2-3; 10 bases fit TRBD1. Germline-derived CDR1 and CDR2 are LGHDT and YNNKEL (reference sequence). The length of the CDR3 is 16 residues. V was pared by 0 bases and J by 8 bases, with 8 bases of the junction left unmatched.

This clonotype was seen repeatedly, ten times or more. This CDR3 reads CSVVWGAEYEQYF. The CDR3 DNA reads as TGCAGCGTTGTATGGGGGGCGGAATACGAGCAGTACTTC. The J gene is TRBJ2-7, the V gene TRBV29-1; either TRBD1 or TRBD2 may supply D (6 bases each). This CDR3 contains 13 residues. The germline V gene encodes CDR1 SQVTM and CDR2 ANQGSEA. V lost 4 bases, J lost 4 bases, and 14 bases lay in between.

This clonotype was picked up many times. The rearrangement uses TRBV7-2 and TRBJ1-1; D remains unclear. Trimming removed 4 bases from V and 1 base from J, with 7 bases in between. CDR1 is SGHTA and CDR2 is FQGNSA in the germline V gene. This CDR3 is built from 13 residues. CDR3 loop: CASSWERNTEAFF. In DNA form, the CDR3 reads TGTGCCAGCAGCTGGGAGAGGAACACTGAAGCTTTCTTT.

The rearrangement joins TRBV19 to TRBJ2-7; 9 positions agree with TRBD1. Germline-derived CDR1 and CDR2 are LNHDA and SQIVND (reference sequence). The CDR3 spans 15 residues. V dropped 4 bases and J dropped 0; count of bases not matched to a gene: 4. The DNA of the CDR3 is TGTGCCAGTAGTAAACAGGGGGCGCGCTCCTACGAGCAGTACTTC. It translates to CASSKQGARSYEQYF.

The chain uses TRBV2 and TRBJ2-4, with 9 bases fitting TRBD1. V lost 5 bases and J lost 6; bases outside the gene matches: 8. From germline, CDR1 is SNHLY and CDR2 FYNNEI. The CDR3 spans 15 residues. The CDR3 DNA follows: TGTGCCAGCAGTCTCTACAGGGGGCGCGTAAACATTCAGTACTTC. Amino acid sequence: CASSLYRGRVNIQYF.

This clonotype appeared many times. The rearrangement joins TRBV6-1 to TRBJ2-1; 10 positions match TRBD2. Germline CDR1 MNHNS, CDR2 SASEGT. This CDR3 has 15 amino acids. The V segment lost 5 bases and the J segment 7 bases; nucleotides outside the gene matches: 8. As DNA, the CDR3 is TGTGCCAGCAGTTCTAGCGGGAGAATCCAAAATGAGCAGTTCTTC. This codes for CASSSSGRIQNEQFF.

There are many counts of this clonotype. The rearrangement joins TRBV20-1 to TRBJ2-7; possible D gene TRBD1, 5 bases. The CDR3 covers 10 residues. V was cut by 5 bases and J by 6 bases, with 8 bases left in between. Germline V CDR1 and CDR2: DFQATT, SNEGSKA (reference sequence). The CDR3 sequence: CSAQGGEQYF. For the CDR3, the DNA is TGCAGTGCTCAGGGTGGCGAGCAGTACTTC.